The next 20 T cell receptor beta chains were all read from a single sample in a study of T cell responses to AZD1222 COVID-19 vaccine (dated by TCRdb to about 2021). Libraries were prepared through the immunoSEQ multiplex PCR assay. Here the immuneACCESS table is served through TCRdb, limited to in-frame sequences with V and J called. Missing clones are a known gap in these copies; in checked studies unresolved V genes cover under half, and the rest lacks a known reason. Present in this sample are under 95,000 clones, approximately 83% of which were seen just once. The ten largest clonotypes hold 8.5% to 12% of the sample. The label giving this sample's time point can be read as: about 28 days (+/-7) after the second vaccine dose. The source was peripheral blood, collected 28 days after the second AZD1222 dose. These receptors came from an adult who received the AZD1222 COVID-19 vaccine.

This clone was observed a few times. Other nucleotide sequences in the sample specify the same CDR3. V usage is TRBV7-9 and J usage is TRBJ2-7; D might be TRBD2 (6 bases). V shed 7 bases and J shed 3 bases, with 10 bases lying between them. The CDR3 is made up of 12 amino acids. Germline V gene lookup returns CDR1 SEHNR and CDR2 FQNEAQ (reference sequence). CDR3 protein: CASTRGSYEQYF. As DNA, the CDR3 is TGTGCCAGCACCCGGGGGAGCTACGAGCAGTACTTC.

The J gene is TRBJ2-1, the V gene TRBV24-1, with a tentative D call TRBD2 (5 bases). CDR1 KGHDR and CDR2 SFDVKD come from the germline V gene. This CDR3 is 16 amino acids long. Between the trimmed V and J ends, which lost 3 bases and 2 bases, there was a span of 13 bases. The CDR3 nucleotides are TGTGCCACCAGTGATCGCGGAGGTTATACCTACAATGAGCAGTTCTTC. Translation gives CATSDRGGYTYNEQFF.

The rearrangement joins TRBV3-1 (or the pseudogene TRBV3-2) to TRBJ1-1; tentative D call: TRBD1 (5 bases). The CDR3 is 14 amino acids. The V end lost 4 bases, the J end lost 1 base, and 10 bases lay between the germline ends. Germline values: CDR1 LGHDT, CDR2 YNNKEL (reference sequence). The CDR3 coding sequence is TGTGCCAGCAGCCCGAAGGGGCCGAACACTGAAGCTTTCTTT. Residues: CASSPKGPNTEAFF.

The J gene is TRBJ1-5, the V gene TRBV27, with D maybe TRBD1 (6 bases). This CDR3 has 16 amino acids. Trimming pared 6 bases from V and 4 bases from J, leaving 19 bases between. Germline CDR1 reads MNHEY; CDR2 reads SMNVEV (reference sequence). The CDR3 DNA reads as TGTGCCAGCAGCCCGAGGGTGACAGGCCAGAATCAGCCCCAGCATTTT. Amino acid sequence: CASSPRVTGQNQPQHF.

The V and J genes are TRBV18 and TRBJ2-1; 8 bases line up with TRBD1. This CDR3 has 15 amino acids. Trimming removed 2 bases from V and 7 bases from J; junction bases left unmatched: 7. Germline loops: CDR1 KGHSH, CDR2 LQKENI. DNA for the CDR3: TGTGCCAGCTCACCAACTCGGACAGGGAGGAATGAGCAGTTCTTC. The encoded protein is CASSPTRTGRNEQFF. Combining the CDR3 with reference TRBV18 and TRBJ2-1 gives the whole variable domain NAGVMQNPRHLVRRRGQEARLRCSPMKGHSHVYWYRQLPEEGLKFMVYLQKENIIDESGMPKERFSAEFPKEGPSILRIQQVVRGDSAAYFCASSPTRTGRNEQFFGPGTRLTVL.

The chain combines TRBV11-2 with TRBJ2-5; 10 positions agree with TRBD1. This CDR3 contains 14 residues. CDR1 and CDR2 from the germline V gene are SGHAT and FQNNGV. The V gene end was trimmed by 4 bases and the J gene end by 3 bases; junction bases not matched to a gene: 2. DNA for the CDR3: TGTGCCAGCAGCTCGGGGACAGGGGAAGAGACCCAGTACTTC. This sequence encodes CASSSGTGEETQYF.

The chain recombines TRBV4-1 with TRBJ2-1; 10 bases match TRBD1. Germline CDR1 reads MGHRA; CDR2 reads YSYEKL. CDR3 length: 18 residues. V lost 1 base, J lost 3 bases, and 9 bases stayed unmatched. The CDR3: CASSQGLWGQGNYNEQFF. The CDR3 nucleotides read TGCGCCAGCAGCCAAGGATTATGGGGACAGGGGAACTACAATGAGCAGTTCTTC.

The V call is TRBV2, the J call TRBJ2-3; no clear D gene. V was clipped by 7 bases and J by 3 bases, with 14 bases between them. Germline loops: CDR1 SNHLY, CDR2 FYNNEI. This CDR3 is built from 14 residues. CDR3 DNA sequence: TGTGCCAGCAAAAGAGAAGTGGCAACAGATACGCAGTATTTT. Translated, it gives CASKREVATDTQYF. The full variable domain, in which reference TRBV2 and TRBJ2-3 provide the parts outside the CDR3, is EPEVTQTPSHQVTQMGQEVILRCVPISNHLYFYWYRQILGQKVEFLVSFYNNEISEKSEIFDDQFSVERPDGSNFTLKIRSTKLEDSAMYFCASKREVATDTQYFGPGTRLTVL.

This clone was recorded only once. The genes are TRBV7-9 and TRBJ2-7, with 10 nucleotides matching TRBD2. CDR1 SEHNR and CDR2 FQNEAQ come from the germline V gene (reference sequence). The CDR3 length is 16 residues. The trim removed 3 bases at V and 4 bases at J, leaving 9 bases unmatched. The CDR3 loop is CASSFVALAGDYEQYF. CDR3 in DNA: TGTGCCAGCAGCTTTGTGGCGCTAGCGGGGGATTACGAGCAGTACTTC. Based on the CDR3 plus reference TRBV7-9 and TRBJ2-7, the full variable domain is DTGVSQNPRHKITKRGQNVTFRCDPISEHNRLYWYRQTLGQGPEFLTYFQNEAQLEKSRLLSDRFSAERPKGSFSTLEIQRTEQGDSAMYLCASSFVALAGDYEQYFGPGTRLTVT.

This clone was detected a few times. This chain joins TRBV6-1 and TRBJ1-1; D may be TRBD1 (6 bases). Germline CDR1 and CDR2: MNHNS and SASEGT. The CDR3 contains 13 residues. Deletions cut 3 bases from V and 3 bases from J, with 8 bases between. The CDR3: CASSDQGYTEAFF. CDR3 in DNA: TGTGCCAGCAGTGATCAGGGGTACACTGAAGCTTTCTTT.

V and J are TRBV5-4 and TRBJ1-1; 7 bases line up with TRBD1. Per germline, CDR1 SGHNT and CDR2 YYREEE (reference sequence). Trimming cost V 5 bases and J 3 bases; bases outside gene matches: 7. CDR3 length: 14 amino acids. This chain's CDR3 is CASSLTGFDTEAFF. The CDR3, as DNA: TGTGCCAGCAGTTTGACAGGGTTCGACACTGAAGCTTTCTTT. Full variable domain (remainder filled in from reference TRBV5-4 and TRBJ1-1): ETGVTQSPTHLIKTRGQQVTLRCSSQSGHNTVSWYQQALGQGPQFIFQYYREEENGRGNFPPRFSGLQFPNYSSELNVNALELDDSALYLCASSLTGFDTEAFFGQGTRLTVV.

Written as DNA, the CDR3 is TGTGCCAGCAGGGAGATTTTAGCGGCGGTCAATGAGCAGTTCTTC. Translating gives CASREILAAVNEQFF. The V and J genes are TRBV4-2 and TRBJ2-1; possibly TRBD2 for D (6 bases). CDR1 and CDR2 from the germline V gene are LGHNA and YNFKEQ. The CDR3 consists of 15 residues. Trimming shortened V by 6 bases and J by 6 bases, and 18 bases separated the two germline ends.

The genes are TRBV28 and TRBJ2-5; 9 bases map to TRBD2. From germline, CDR1 is MDHEN and CDR2 SYDVKM. V dropped 6 bases and J dropped 3; count of bases not matched to a gene: 11. CDR3 length equals 16 residues. DNA for the CDR3: TGTGCCAGCAGCAGGGGACTAGCCGGGGGGGAAGAGACCCAGTACTTC. Protein: CASSRGLAGGEETQYF.

This clone was seen only a few times. The CDR3 loop is CASSFPGQGDYQPQHF. The DNA of the CDR3 is TGTGCCAGCAGTTTCCCGGGACAGGGGGACTATCAGCCCCAGCATTTT. This rearrangement joins TRBV6-6 to TRBJ1-5; 11 bases align to TRBD1. With 4 bases clipped from V and 5 bases from J, the junction kept 7 bases outside the gene matches. This CDR3 has 16 amino acids. Germline-derived CDR1 and CDR2 are MNHNY and SVGAGI (reference sequence).

The J gene is TRBJ2-1, the V gene TRBV7-9; no clear D gene. CDR3 length: 12 residues. Looked up from germline, CDR1 is SEHNR and CDR2 is FQNEAQ (reference sequence). Trimming took off 5 bases at V and 9 bases at J, with 11 bases between the two ends. The CDR3 DNA is TGTGCCAGCAGCCTCATATTAGGTGAGCAGTTCTTC. It encodes CASSLILGEQFF.

This sequence joins TRBV21-1 and TRBJ1-3; the table calls TRBD1, which could not be checked here. TRBV21-1 corresponds to a pseudogene. The CDR3 has 14 residues. The CDR3 bases are TGTGCCAGCAGCAATGGGCAAGATCGAAACACCATATATTTT. Protein product: CASSNGQDRNTIYF.

The V gene is TRBV30, the J gene TRBJ1-4; D possibly corresponds to TRBD1 (6 bases). CDR1 is GTSNPN, CDR2 SVGIG, per germline (reference sequence). The CDR3 has 17 residues. V was shortened by 4 bases and J by 0 bases, with 18 bases between the two germline ends. CDR3 bases: TGTGCCTGGATGGAAGCTGCTTGGACAGCAACTAATGAAAAACTGTTTTTT. Its translation: CAWMEAAWTATNEKLFF.

This clone appeared once. Other DNA sequences of this sample code for an identical CDR3. V and J are TRBV12-3 or TRBV12-4 and TRBJ1-4; the D is unclear. The CDR3 is 11 amino acids. V gave up 2 bases and J gave up 7 bases, with 2 bases separating them. CDR3 region: CASSLSEKLFF. The CDR3, as DNA: TGTGCCAGCAGTTTATCTGAAAAACTGTTTTTT.

The rearrangement uses TRBV4-1 and TRBJ2-1; tentatively, D is TRBD1 or TRBD2 (6 bases each). The CDR3 is 15 amino acids. The germline V gene encodes CDR1 MGHRA and CDR2 YSYEKL. Trimming took off 1 base at V and 7 bases at J, with 14 bases between the two ends. The CDR3 coding sequence is TGCGCCAGCAGCCAAGGATGGGGGGCACTGAATGAGCAGTTCTTC. Its translation: CASSQGWGALNEQFF.

This clone was seen once. The genes are TRBV11-2 and TRBJ2-1; maybe TRBD1 (5 bases). The CDR3 covers 11 residues. Germline CDR1 is SGHAT and CDR2 is FQNNGV. The V gene lost 4 bases and the J gene lost 12 bases, with 10 bases spanning the gap. The CDR3 DNA is TGTGCCAGCAGCTCAGGACATACGCAGTTCTTC. Protein sequence: CASSSGHTQFF.